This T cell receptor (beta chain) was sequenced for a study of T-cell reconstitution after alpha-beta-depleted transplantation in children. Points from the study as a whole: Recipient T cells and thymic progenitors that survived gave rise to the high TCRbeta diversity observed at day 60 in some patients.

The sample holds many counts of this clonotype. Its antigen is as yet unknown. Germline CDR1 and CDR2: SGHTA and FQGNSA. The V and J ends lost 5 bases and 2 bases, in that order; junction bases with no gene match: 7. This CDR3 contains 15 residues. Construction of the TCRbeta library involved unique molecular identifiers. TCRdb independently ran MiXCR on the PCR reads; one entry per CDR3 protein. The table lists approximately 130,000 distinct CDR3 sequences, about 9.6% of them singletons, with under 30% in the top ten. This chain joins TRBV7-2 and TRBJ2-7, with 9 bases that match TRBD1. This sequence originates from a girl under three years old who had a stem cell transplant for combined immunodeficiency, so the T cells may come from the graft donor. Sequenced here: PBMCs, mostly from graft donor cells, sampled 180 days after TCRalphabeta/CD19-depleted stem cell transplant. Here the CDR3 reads CASSPTGQGAYEQYF. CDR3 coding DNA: TGTGCCAGCAGCCCAACGGGACAGGGAGCCTACGAGCAGTACTTC.